This TCR beta chain appears in the sequencing data of a study of T cells in tumors after PD-1 blockade. CDR3 length: 14 residues. The trim removed 3 bases at V and 4 bases at J, leaving 1 base unmatched. The germline gives CDR1 KGHSH, CDR2 LQKENI. The method was immunoSEQ multiplex PCR; TCRdb's version includes in-frame clones alone and lacks a portion of them. The sample lists 30,000 to 35,000 clones, 70% to 75% seen once, with under 50% in the top ten. This TCR derives from a human donor with basal cell carcinoma. The chain combines TRBV18 with TRBJ1-4; 8 nucleotides agree with TRBD1. The specimen comprised PBMCs, sampled after anti-PD-1 treatment. CDR3 DNA: TGTGCCAGCTCACCGGGACAGGATAATGAAAAACTGTTTTTT. This codes for CASSPGQDNEKLFF.